Listed below are T cell receptor beta chains from one sample, sequenced in a study of blood T cell repertoires in COVID-19. The protocol was immunoSEQ multiplex PCR, while the TCRdb copy is restricted to in-frame clones and leaves out a portion. The repertoire has a few hundred thousand clones, approximately 92% of them found once; the top ten carry roughly 7.3%. The sequenced sample consisted of peripheral blood. Receptors were obtained from a woman under 40 with COVID-19, enrolled during active disease. The CDR3 runs from the conserved cysteine through the conserved F or W. A D gene is named only where the DNA matches it firmly. Not every row has a clone size; where given, it reads once, few, many or a size class.

TRBJ2-7 NA TRBV5-8 NA TGTGCCAGCAGCTTGGCGGGCGAGCAGTACTTC CASSLAGEQYF
TRBJ1-5 NA TRBV10-1 NA TGCGCCAGCAGTGAGTCAAGGGGCTGGCAGCCCCAGCATTTT CASSESRGWQPQHF
TRBJ1-4 NA TRBV3-1/TRBV3-2 NA TGTGCCAGCAGCAACCCGGGAAAACTGTTTTTT CASSNPGKLFF
TRBJ1-1 NA TRBV18 NA TGTGCCAGCTCATTACGGACACCCTCAGTAAGTGAAGCTTTCTTT CASSLRTPSVSEAFF
TRBJ1-5 NA TRBV2 TRBD1 TGTGCCAGCAGTGAACGATCGACAGGGATTAGCAATCAGCCCCAGCATTTT CASSERSTGISNQPQHF
TRBJ1-1 NA TRBV27 NA TGTGCCAGCAGTTGGAACGGCGGGTCTGAAGCTTTCTTT CASSWNGGSEAFF
TRBJ1-1 NA TRBV2 TRBD1 TGTGCCAGCAGTGAGACGCCAACAGGGGGCACTGAAGCTTTCTTT CASSETPTGGTEAFF
TRBJ2-5 NA TRBV5-1 NA TGCGCCAGCAGAGGAGCTCAAGAGACCCAGTACTTC CASRGAQETQYF
TRBJ1-1 once TRBV10-3 NA TGTGCCATCAGTGAGTCAAGCTCCGGAGCTTTCTTT CAISESSSGAFF
TRBJ2-5 NA TRBV6-5 NA TGTGCCAGCAGTAGAGGGATGCAAGAGACCCAGTACTTC CASSRGMQETQYF
TRBJ2-7 NA TRBV7-9 NA TGTGCCAGCACCCAAACCGGGACTCACGACGCGGAGCAGTACTTC CASTQTGTHDAEQYF
TRBJ2-1 NA TRBV7-9 NA TGTGCCAGCAGCTTCCCAAGACTACTCCCCAATGAGCAGTTCTTC CASSFPRLLPNEQFF
TRBJ1-1 NA TRBV7-8 TRBD1 TGTGCCAGCAGCTTAGATGGACAGGGGTCCACTGAAGCTTTCTTT CASSLDGQGSTEAFF